This T cell receptor (beta chain) is from a study of T cell changes during pregnancy in multiple sclerosis. The repertoire was sequenced with immunoSEQ multiplex PCR; TCRdb's copy has only in-frame clones and lacks some. The sample holds around 100,000 clones, about 93% seen once. Trimming removed 1 base from V and 1 base from J; junction bases left unmatched: 6. The CDR3 spans 16 residues. Germline V lookup: CDR1 SGHTA, CDR2 FQGNSA. The genes are TRBV7-2 and TRBJ1-1; the match to TRBD1 covers 7 bases. This specimen was peripheral blood, taken in the third trimester of pregnancy. The origin of this receptor is a female donor with multiple sclerosis, enrolled in a pregnancy study. The CDR3 loop reads CASSLVAGGRNTEAFF. CDR3 bases: TGTGCCAGCAGCTTAGTGGCAGGGGGTAGGAACACTGAAGCTTTCTTT.